This is a list of T cell receptor beta chains from one sample in a study of PD-1 blockade in classical Hodgkin lymphoma. The repertoire was sequenced with immunoSEQ multiplex PCR; TCRdb's copy has only in-frame clones and lacks some. The top ten clones hold roughly 16% of a sample with tens of thousands of clones, about 85% of them seen once. Material: peripheral blood mononuclear cells (PBMCs), obtained at baseline. Receptor source: a human donor with classical Hodgkin lymphoma. The CDR3 runs from the conserved cysteine through the conserved F or W. D genes are given only for firm matches. For some rows the clone size is stated as once, few or many, or as a class when expanded; others skip it.

TRBV4-3	TRBJ2-2	once	TRBD2	TGCGCCAGCAGCCAAGAAGGACTAGCGGCGAACACCGGGGAGCTGTTTTTT	CASSQEGLAANTGELFF
TRBV27	TRBJ1-1	.	.	TGTGCCAGCAGTTTACAAAACCAAGGGACTGAAGCTTTCTTT	CASSLQNQGTEAFF
TRBV27	TRBJ1-2	.	TRBD1	TGTGCCAGCAGTTTCGCGGGACAGGGGGCGCGGGGCTACACCTTC	CASSFAGQGARGYTF
TRBV9	TRBJ1-1	.	.	TGTGCCAGCAGCGACGGCGGAAGCATGAACACTGAAGCTTTCTTT	CASSDGGSMNTEAFF
TRBV29-1	TRBJ1-1	.	.	TGCAGCGTCGAGAACGGAGGGGAATCGTACACTGAAGCTTTCTTT	CSVENGGESYTEAFF
TRBV7-8	TRBJ2-1	.	.	TGTGCCAGCAGCAGGCTCCTAGCCAATGAGCAGTTCTTC	CASSRLLANEQFF
TRBV5-6	TRBJ2-2	.	.	TGTGCCAGCAGCTTGGACTCATCGAGAAACACCGGGGAGCTGTTTTTT	CASSLDSSRNTGELFF
TRBV10-3	TRBJ2-7	.	TRBD1	TGTGCCATCAGTGGACAGGGTAGCTCCTACGAGCAGTACTTC	CAISGQGSSYEQYF
TRBV6-1	TRBJ2-5	once	.	TGTGCCAGCAGTGTCGGGAACCCCCCCAAGGAGACCCAGTACTTC	CASSVGNPPKETQYF
TRBV6-4	TRBJ2-3	.	TRBD2	TGTGCCAGCAGTGAAGCGGGAGAAGGCACAGATACGCAGTATTTT	CASSEAGEGTDTQYF
TRBV4-3	TRBJ2-1	.	.	TGCGCCAGCAGCCAAGAGCCCCGGAGCAGCTCCTACAATGAGCAGTTCTTC	CASSQEPRSSSYNEQFF
TRBV18	TRBJ2-5	.	.	TGTGCCAGCTCACCGCCCCTCTTCGCCCCGGGGACCCAGTACTTC	CASSPPLFAPGTQYF
TRBV29-1	TRBJ2-5	.	.	TGCAGCGTTGCAACTACGGGGGAGACCCAGTACTTC	CSVATTGETQYF
TRBV6-5	TRBJ1-5	.	.	TGTGCCAGCAGTTTCACTGGGGGCTCGGATCAGCCCCAGCATTTT	CASSFTGGSDQPQHF
TRBV7-2	TRBJ1-2	.	.	TGTGCCAGCAGCTATGACACCGCTAACTATGGCTACACCTTC	CASSYDTANYGYTF
TRBV15	TRBJ2-5	.	TRBD2	TGTGCCACCAGCCTCCCGGGGGGGAATCGAGGAGAGACCCAGTACTTC	CATSLPGGNRGETQYF
TRBV7-2	TRBJ2-3	.	TRBD2	TGTGCCAGCAGGCACCCTCCGGGACTAGCGAATTCACGCACAGATACGCAGTATTTT	CASRHPPGLANSRTDTQYF
TRBV5-1	TRBJ2-5	.	TRBD1	TGCGCCAGCAGCTTGGGGGGACAGGGGATGGAGACCCAGTACTTC	CASSLGGQGMETQYF
TRBV2	TRBJ1-5	once	.	TGTGCCAGCAGTGTTGAGGGGTATAGCAATCAGCCCCAGCATTTT	CASSVEGYSNQPQHF
TRBV6-6	TRBJ2-7	.	.	TGTGCCAGCAGTTACTGGCATTCCTACGAGCAGTACTTC	CASSYWHSYEQYF
TRBV9	TRBJ2-5	.	.	TGTGCCAGCTCCCGAGGTTCCATCGGCTTAGAGACCCAGTACTTC	CASSRGSIGLETQYF
TRBV7-2	TRBJ2-5	.	TRBD2	TGTGCCAGCAGCCCAACGGGACTAGCGGCGGAGACCCAGTACTTC	CASSPTGLAAETQYF
TRBV19	TRBJ2-1	.	TRBD2	TGTGCCAGTAGTATAGGACTAGCGAGGAGCTCCTACAATGAGCAGTTCTTC	CASSIGLARSSYNEQFF
TRBV15	TRBJ1-1	.	TRBD1	TGTGCCACCAGCAGCGTGGACAGGAACATGAACACTGAAGCTTTCTTT	CATSSVDRNMNTEAFF
TRBV11-3	TRBJ2-1	once	.	TGTGCCAGCAGATTCCTGAGGGGCGGCGGGCAATACAATGAGCAGTTCTTC	CASRFLRGGGQYNEQFF
TRBV15	TRBJ1-1	few	.	TGTGCCACCAGCAGAGCACGCGCGAACACTGAAGCTTTCTTT	CATSRARANTEAFF
TRBV7-9	TRBJ1-2	.	.	TGTGCCAGCAGCTTATTGAAGGACCTACGCTATGGCTACACCTTC	CASSLLKDLRYGYTF
TRBV5-6	TRBJ1-1	.	.	TGTGCCAGCAGCTTGGTGGGCACTGAAGCTTTCTTT	CASSLVGTEAFF
TRBV5-1	TRBJ2-7	.	TRBD2	TGCGCCAGCAGCTTGGCTAGCGGTTATTCCTACGAGCAGTACTTC	CASSLASGYSYEQYF
TRBV19	TRBJ1-1	few	TRBD1	TGTGCCAGTAGTGTTTACGGGACAGCTCCTGCTTTCTTT	CASSVYGTAPAFF
TRBV6-4	TRBJ1-5	.	.	TGTGCCAGCAGTGAGAGCTCAGGACATTATAGCAATCAGCCCCAGCATTTT	CASSESSGHYSNQPQHF
TRBV7-2	TRBJ2-7	.	TRBD2	TGTGCCAGCAGCTTAGTCATGGGGACTAGCGGGTACTCCTACGAGCAGTACTTC	CASSLVMGTSGYSYEQYF
TRBV30	TRBJ2-6	.	TRBD2	TGTGCCTGGAGCGTAACCGCAGCGGGAGGGACCGGGGCCAACGTCCTGACTTTC	CAWSVTAAGGTGANVLTF
TRBV5-6	TRBJ1-1	once	.	TGTGCCAGCAGCTCATCCCCCAGGGAGAGTGTAAGCACTGAAGCTTTCTTT	CASSSSPRESVSTEAFF
TRBV27	TRBJ2-2	.	TRBD2	TGTGCCAGCAGTTTAGGGGCTAGCGGATTTCCCCTCGGGGAGCTGTTTTTT	CASSLGASGFPLGELFF
TRBV7-9	TRBJ2-5	.	TRBD2	TGTGCCAGCAGCTCACCGATCGGACTAGCGGGTTTGGAGACCCAGTACTTC	CASSSPIGLAGLETQYF
TRBV4-3	TRBJ1-1	.	.	TGCGCCAGCAGCCAAGGCGCTGAAGCTTTCTTT	CASSQGAEAFF
TRBV18	TRBJ2-1	.	.	TGTGCCAGCTCAACAATGGGATCCCCCGCCTACAATGAGCAGTTCTTC	CASSTMGSPAYNEQFF
TRBV28	TRBJ1-1	few	.	TGTGCCAGCTATCGGCAGGGGAACTTAGCTGAAGCTTTCTTT	CASYRQGNLAEAFF
TRBV29-1	TRBJ1-2	.	.	TGCAGCGTTGGGGGACGGAACTATGGCTACACCTTC	CSVGGRNYGYTF
TRBV6-6	TRBJ1-3	.	.	TGTGCCAGCAGTACGGGGGTAAACACCATATATTTT	CASSTGVNTIYF